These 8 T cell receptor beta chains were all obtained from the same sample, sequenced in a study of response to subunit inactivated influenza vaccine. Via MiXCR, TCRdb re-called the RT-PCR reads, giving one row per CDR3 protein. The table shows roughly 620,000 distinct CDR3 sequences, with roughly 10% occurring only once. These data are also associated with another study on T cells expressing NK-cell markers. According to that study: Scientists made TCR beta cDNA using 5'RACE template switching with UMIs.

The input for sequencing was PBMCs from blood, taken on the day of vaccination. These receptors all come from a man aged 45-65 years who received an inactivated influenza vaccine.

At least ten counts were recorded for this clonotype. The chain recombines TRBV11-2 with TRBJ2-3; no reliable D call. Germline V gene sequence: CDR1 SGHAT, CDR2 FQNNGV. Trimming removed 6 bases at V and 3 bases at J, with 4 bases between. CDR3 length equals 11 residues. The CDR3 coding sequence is TGTGCCAGCAGAACGACAGATACGCAGTATTTT. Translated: CASRTTDTQYF.

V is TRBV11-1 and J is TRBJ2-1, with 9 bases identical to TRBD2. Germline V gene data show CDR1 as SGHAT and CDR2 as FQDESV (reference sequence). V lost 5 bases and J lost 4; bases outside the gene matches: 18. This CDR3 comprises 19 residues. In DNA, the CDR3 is TGTGCCAGCAGCCAGAATGGGTGGACTAGCGCTCATCCTTACAATGAGCAGTTCTTC. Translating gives CASSQNGWTSAHPYNEQFF. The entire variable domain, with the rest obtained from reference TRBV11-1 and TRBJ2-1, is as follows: EAEVAQSPRYKITEKSQAVAFWCDPISGHATLYWYRQILGQGPELLVQFQDESVVDDSQLPKDRFSAERLKGVDSTLKIQPAELGDSAMYLCASSQNGWTSAHPYNEQFFGPGTRLTVL.

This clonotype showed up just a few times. CDR3: CSVEAAGQSYEQYF. The CDR3 nucleotides are TGCAGCGTTGAAGCGGCGGGACAGTCGTACGAGCAGTACTTC. V is TRBV29-1 and J is TRBJ2-7; maybe TRBD1 (7 bases). This CDR3 region has 14 residues. V was pared by 1 base and J by 4 bases, with 14 bases between. Germline V gene lookup returns CDR1 SQVTM and CDR2 ANQGSEA.

CDR3 nucleotides: TGTGCCAGCGCCAAACGCAGGGGGCCTCAAGAGACCCAGTACTTC. The encoded protein is CASAKRRGPQETQYF. The chain has TRBV7-2 and TRBJ2-5; 8 nucleotides line up with TRBD1. The CDR3 totals 15 residues. V shed 8 bases, J shed 2 bases, and the junction held 10 bases outside the gene matches. In germline, CDR1 is SGHTA, CDR2 FQGNSA.

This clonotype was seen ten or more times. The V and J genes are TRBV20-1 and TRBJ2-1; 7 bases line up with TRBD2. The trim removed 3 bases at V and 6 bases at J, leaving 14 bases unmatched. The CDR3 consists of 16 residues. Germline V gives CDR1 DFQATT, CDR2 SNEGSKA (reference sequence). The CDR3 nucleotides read TGCAGTGCTAGGGAACTAGCGTTCCCCGGGGGCAATGAGCAGTTCTTC. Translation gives CSARELAFPGGNEQFF.

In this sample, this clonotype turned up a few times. The CDR3 is CASSLRAASSYNEQFF. The DNA for the CDR3 is TGTGCCAGCAGCTTAAGAGCGGCAAGCTCCTACAATGAGCAGTTCTTC. This sequence joins TRBV7-9 and TRBJ2-1; perhaps TRBD2 as D (5 bases). Germline V gene sequence: CDR1 SEHNR, CDR2 FQNEAQ (reference sequence). V was cut by 2 bases and J by 0 bases, with 11 bases left in between. This CDR3 is 16 amino acids long.

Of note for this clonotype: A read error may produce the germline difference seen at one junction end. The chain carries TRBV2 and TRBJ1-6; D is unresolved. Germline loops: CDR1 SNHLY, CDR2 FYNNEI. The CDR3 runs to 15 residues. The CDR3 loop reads CASSVGLGLGSPLLF. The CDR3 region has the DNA TGTGCCAGCAGTGTTGGCTTGGGGTTAGGTTCACCCCTCCTCTTT.

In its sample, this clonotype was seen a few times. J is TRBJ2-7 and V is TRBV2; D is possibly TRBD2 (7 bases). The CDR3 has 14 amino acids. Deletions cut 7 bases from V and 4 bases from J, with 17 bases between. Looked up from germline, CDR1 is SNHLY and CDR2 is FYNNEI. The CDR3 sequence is CASTLGGRMYEQYF. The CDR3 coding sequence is TGTGCCAGCACACTGGGGGGGCGGATGTACGAGCAGTACTTC.